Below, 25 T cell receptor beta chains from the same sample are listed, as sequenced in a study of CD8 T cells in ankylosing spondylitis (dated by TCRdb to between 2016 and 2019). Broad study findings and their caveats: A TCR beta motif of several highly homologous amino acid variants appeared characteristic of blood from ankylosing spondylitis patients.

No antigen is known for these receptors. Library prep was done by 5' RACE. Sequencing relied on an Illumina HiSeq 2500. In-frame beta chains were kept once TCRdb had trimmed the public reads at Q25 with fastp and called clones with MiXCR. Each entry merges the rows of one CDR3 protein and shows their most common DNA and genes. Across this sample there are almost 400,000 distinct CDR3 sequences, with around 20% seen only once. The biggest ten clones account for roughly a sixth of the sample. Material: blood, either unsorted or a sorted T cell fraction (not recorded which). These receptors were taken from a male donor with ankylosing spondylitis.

The CDR3 region is CAINIGDNSPYEQYF. DNA for the CDR3: TGTGCCATCAATATTGGGGACAACTCTCCCTACGAGCAGTACTTC. The chain uses TRBV10-3 and TRBJ2-7, with a tentative D call TRBD1 (6 bases). Between the trimmed V and J ends, which lost 7 bases and 2 bases, there was a span of 18 bases. This CDR3 is built from 15 residues. Germline V gene lookup returns CDR1 ENHRY and CDR2 SYGVKD.

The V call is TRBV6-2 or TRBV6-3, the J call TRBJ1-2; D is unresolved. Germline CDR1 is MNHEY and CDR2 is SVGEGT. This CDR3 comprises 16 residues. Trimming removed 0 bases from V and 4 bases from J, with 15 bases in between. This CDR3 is CASSYSSPRGGYGYTF. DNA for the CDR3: TGTGCCAGCAGTTACTCGAGTCCCCGGGGAGGCTATGGCTACACCTTC.

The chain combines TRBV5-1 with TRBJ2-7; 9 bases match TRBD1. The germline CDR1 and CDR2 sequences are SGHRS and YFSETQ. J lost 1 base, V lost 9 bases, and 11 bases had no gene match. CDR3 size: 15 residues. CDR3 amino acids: CATKSGQGTSYEQYF. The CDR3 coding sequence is TGCGCCACCAAGTCAGGACAGGGGACGTCCTACGAGCAGTACTTC.

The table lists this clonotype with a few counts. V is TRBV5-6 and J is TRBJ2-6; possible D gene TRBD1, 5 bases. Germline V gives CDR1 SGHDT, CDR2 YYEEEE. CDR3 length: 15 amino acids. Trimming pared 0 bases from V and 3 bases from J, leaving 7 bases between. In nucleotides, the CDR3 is TGTGCCAGCAGCTTGGTGGGGCTTGGGGCCAACGTCCTGACTTTC. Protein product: CASSLVGLGANVLTF.

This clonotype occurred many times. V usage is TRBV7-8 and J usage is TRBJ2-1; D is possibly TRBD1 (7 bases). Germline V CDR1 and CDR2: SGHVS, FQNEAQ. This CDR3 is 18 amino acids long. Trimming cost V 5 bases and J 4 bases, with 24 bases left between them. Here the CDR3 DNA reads TGTGCCAGCAGCCCAAGCTTACGGGCAGGGGGGTATTACAATGAGCAGTTCTTC. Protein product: CASSPSLRAGGYYNEQFF. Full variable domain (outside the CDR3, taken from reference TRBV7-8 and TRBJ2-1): GAGVSQSPRYKVAKRGQDVALRCDPISGHVSLFWYQQALGQGPEFLTYFQNEAQLDKSGLPSDRFFAERPEGSVSTLKIQRTQQEDSAVYLCASSPSLRAGGYYNEQFFGPGTRLTVL.

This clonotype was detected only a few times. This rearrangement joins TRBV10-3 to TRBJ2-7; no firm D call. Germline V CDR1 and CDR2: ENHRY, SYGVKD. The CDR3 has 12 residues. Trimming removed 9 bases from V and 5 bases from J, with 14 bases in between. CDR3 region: CAMGYYVNEQYF. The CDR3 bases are TGTGCCATGGGATATTACGTGAACGAGCAGTACTTC.

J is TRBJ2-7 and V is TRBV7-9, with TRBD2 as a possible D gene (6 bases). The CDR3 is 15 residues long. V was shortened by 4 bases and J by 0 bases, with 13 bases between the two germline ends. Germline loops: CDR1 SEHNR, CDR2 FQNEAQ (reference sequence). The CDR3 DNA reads TGTGCCAGCAGCTCCGATTGGGGGGACTCCTACGAGCAGTACTTC. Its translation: CASSSDWGDSYEQYF.

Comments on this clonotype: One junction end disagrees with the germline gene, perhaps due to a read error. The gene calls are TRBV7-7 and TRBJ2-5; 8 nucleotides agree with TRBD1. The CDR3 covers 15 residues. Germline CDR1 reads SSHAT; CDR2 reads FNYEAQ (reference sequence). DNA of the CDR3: TGTGCTAGCAGCGTTTCAGGACAGGGACAAGAGACCCAGTACTTC. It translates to CASSVSGQGQETQYF.

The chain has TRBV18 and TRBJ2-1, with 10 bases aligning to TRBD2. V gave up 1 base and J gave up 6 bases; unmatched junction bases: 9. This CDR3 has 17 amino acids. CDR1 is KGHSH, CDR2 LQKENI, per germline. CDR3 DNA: TGTGCCAGCTCACCACTCCTAGCGGGAGCGGGAGGCAATGAGCAGTTCTTC. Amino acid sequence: CASSPLLAGAGGNEQFF.

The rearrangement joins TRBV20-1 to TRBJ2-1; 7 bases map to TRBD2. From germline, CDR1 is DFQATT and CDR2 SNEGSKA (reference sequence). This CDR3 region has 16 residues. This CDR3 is CRMPARAGESYNEQFF. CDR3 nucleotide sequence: TGCAGGATGCCGGCGAGGGCGGGAGAATCCTACAATGAGCAGTTCTTC.

The CDR3 sequence is CASSNFDSIAYEQYF. The CDR3 bases are TGTGCCAGCAGTAATTTTGACTCGATAGCCTACGAGCAGTACTTC. The chain has TRBV27 and TRBJ2-7; no reliable D call. Trimming cost V 5 bases and J 2 bases, with 16 bases left between them. This CDR3 region has 15 residues. From germline, CDR1 is MNHEY and CDR2 SMNVEV (reference sequence).

Here the CDR3 reads CASSLVRARSNQPQHF. DNA of the CDR3: TGTGCCAGCAGCTTAGTAAGGGCTAGAAGCAATCAGCCCCAGCATTTT. The V and J genes are TRBV7-2 and TRBJ1-5; D gene uncertain. Trimming pared 1 base from V and 1 base from J, leaving 11 bases between. The CDR3 is made up of 16 amino acids. Germline CDR1 SGHTA, CDR2 FQGNSA.

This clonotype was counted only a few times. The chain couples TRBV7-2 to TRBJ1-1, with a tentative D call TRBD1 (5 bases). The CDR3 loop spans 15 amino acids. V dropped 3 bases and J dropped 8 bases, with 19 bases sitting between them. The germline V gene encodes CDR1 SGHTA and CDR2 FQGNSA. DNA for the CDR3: TGTGCCAGCAGCTTCCGGACCTCGGGGGGGGTGGAAGCTTTCTTT. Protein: CASSFRTSGGVEAFF.

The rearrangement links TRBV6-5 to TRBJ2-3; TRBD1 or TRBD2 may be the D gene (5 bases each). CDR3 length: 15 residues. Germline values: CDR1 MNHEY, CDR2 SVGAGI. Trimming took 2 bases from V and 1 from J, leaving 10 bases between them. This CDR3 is CASSYRGARTDTQYF. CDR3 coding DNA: TGTGCCAGCAGTTACAGGGGAGCTCGCACAGATACGCAGTATTTT.

In DNA form, the CDR3 reads TGCAGTGCTAGAAGGCCCGGCTTTAAAGAGACCCAGTACTTC. Amino acid sequence: CSARRPGFKETQYF. The rearrangement links TRBV20-1 to TRBJ2-5; D unresolved. The CDR3 contains 14 residues. Trimming left V 2 bases short and J 3 bases short, with 13 bases between. CDR1 is DFQATT, CDR2 SNEGSKA, per germline (reference sequence).

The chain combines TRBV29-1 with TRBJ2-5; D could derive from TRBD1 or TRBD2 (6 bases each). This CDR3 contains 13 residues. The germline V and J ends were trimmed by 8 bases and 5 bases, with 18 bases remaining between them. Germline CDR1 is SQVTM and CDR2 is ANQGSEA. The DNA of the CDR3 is TGCAGCATAGGGGGGCGCGGGTGGGAGACCCAGTACTTC. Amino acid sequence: CSIGGRGWETQYF.

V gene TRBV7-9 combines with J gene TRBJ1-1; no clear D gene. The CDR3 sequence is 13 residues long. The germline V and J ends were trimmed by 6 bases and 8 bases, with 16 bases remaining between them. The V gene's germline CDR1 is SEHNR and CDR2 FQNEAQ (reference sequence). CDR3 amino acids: CASSFDTRLEAFF. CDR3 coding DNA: TGTGCCAGCAGTTTCGACACGCGACTAGAAGCTTTCTTT.

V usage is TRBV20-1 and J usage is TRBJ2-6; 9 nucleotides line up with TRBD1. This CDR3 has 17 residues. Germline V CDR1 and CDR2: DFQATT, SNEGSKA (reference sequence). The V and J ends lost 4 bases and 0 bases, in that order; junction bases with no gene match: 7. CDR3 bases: TGCAGTGCTACCCGGGACAGGGACCACTCTGGGGCCAACGTCCTGACTTTC. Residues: CSATRDRDHSGANVLTF.

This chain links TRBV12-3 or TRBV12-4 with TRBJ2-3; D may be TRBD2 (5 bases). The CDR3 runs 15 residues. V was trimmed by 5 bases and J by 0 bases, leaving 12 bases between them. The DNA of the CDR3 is TGTGCCAGCAGTCGAACGAGGACTAGCACAGATACGCAGTATTTT. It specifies CASSRTRTSTDTQYF.

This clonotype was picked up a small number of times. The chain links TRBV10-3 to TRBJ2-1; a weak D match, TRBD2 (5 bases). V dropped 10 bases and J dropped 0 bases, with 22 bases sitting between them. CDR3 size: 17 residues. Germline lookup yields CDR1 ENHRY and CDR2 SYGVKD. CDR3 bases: TGTGCCACCCAGGCCCTTCGCGGGCAAAGCTCCTACAATGAGCAGTTCTTC. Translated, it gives CATQALRGQSSYNEQFF.

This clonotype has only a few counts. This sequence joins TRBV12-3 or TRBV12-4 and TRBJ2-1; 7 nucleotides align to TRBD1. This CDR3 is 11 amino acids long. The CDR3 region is CATGSYNEQFF. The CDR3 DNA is TGTGCGACAGGGTCCTACAATGAGCAGTTCTTC.

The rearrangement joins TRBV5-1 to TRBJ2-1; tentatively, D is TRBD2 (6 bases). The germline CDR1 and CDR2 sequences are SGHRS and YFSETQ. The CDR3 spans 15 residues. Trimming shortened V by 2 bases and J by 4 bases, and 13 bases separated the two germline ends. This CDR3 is CASSFEYSGYNEQFF. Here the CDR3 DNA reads TGCGCCAGCAGCTTCGAATATAGCGGATACAATGAGCAGTTCTTC.

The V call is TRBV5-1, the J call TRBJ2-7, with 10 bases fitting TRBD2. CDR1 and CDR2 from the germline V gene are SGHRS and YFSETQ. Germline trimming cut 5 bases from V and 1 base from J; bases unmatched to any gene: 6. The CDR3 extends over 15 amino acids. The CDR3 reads CASSSLAGVSYEQYF. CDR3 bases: TGCGCCAGCAGTTCTCTAGCGGGAGTATCCTACGAGCAGTACTTC. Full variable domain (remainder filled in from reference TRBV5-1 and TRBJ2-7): KAGVTQTPRYLIKTRGQQVTLSCSPISGHRSVSWYQQTPGQGLQFLFEYFSETQRNKGNFPGRFSGRQFSNSRSEMNVSTLELGDSALYLCASSSLAGVSYEQYFGPGTRLTVT.

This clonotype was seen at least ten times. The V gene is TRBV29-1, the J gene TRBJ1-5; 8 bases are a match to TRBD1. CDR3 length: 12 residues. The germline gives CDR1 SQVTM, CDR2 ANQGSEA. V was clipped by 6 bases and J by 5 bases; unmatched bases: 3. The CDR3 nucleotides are TGCAGCGTAACACAGGGGGATCAGCCCCAGCATTTT. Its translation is CSVTQGDQPQHF.

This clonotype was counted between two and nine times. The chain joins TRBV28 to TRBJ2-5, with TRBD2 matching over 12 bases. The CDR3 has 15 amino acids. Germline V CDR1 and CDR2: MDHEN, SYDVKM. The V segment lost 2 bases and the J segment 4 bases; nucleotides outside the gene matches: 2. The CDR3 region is CASSLPSGRGETQYF. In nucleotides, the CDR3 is TGTGCCAGCAGTTTACCTAGCGGGAGGGGAGAGACCCAGTACTTC.